This passage covers 5 T cell receptor beta chains from one sample sequenced in a study of T-cell memory formation after mild COVID-19 (dated by TCRdb to the early 2020s). The library was prepared using 5' RACE. Instrument used: Illumina NovaSeq 6000. TCRdb's own reprocessing of the public reads used fastp at Q25 and MiXCR and kept productive beta chains. Each record represents a unique CDR3 protein, reported with the most common genes and DNA among its rows. This sample lists 150,000 to 200,000 distinct CDR3 sequences; approximately 15% were detected once. The top ten hold 13% to 15% of the sample. Sequenced sample: PBMCs or a T cell subset sorted from them (not recorded which). The receptors were sampled from an adult woman who had mild COVID-19 (a few samples of this study predate the infection). The sample titles of this study are shuffled in the database, so cell type and time point are left out; the donor was told from shared clones.

The chain employs TRBV12-3 or TRBV12-4 and TRBJ2-7; 7 nucleotides agree with TRBD1. This CDR3 contains 14 residues. The V and J ends lost 3 bases and 5 bases, in that order; junction bases with no gene match: 7. The CDR3 sequence: CASSLPGQSDEQYF. For the CDR3, the DNA is TGTGCCAGCAGTTTGCCGGGACAGTCCGACGAGCAGTACTTC.

This clonotype was picked up a small number of times. This chain connects TRBV27 to TRBJ1-2, with TRBD1 matching over 8 bases. The junction had 9 bases not matched to a gene; V was cut back by 5 bases and J by 4 bases. This CDR3 has 15 amino acids. Germline lookup yields CDR1 MNHEY and CDR2 SMNVEV (reference sequence). The CDR3 protein is CASSPRTGNTYGYTF. The CDR3 DNA is TGTGCCAGCAGTCCCCGGACAGGGAATACCTATGGCTACACCTTC.

This rearrangement joins TRBV6-5 to TRBJ2-1; 13 bases are shared with TRBD2. This CDR3 comprises 15 residues. V lost 4 bases and J lost 7; bases outside the gene matches: 4. The germline V gene encodes CDR1 MNHEY and CDR2 SVGAGI. CDR3 nucleotides: TGTGCCAGCAGTTCGAGGACTAGCGGGAGTAATGAGCAGTTCTTC. This gives the protein CASSSRTSGSNEQFF.

The J gene is TRBJ2-5, the V gene TRBV4-1; unclear D gene. V dropped 1 base and J dropped 5 bases, with 11 bases sitting between them. This CDR3 comprises 14 residues. CDR1 is MGHRA, CDR2 YSYEKL, per germline. CDR3: CASSQGVGHETQYF. The CDR3 coding sequence is TGCGCCAGCAGCCAAGGCGTTGGGCATGAGACCCAGTACTTC.

This clonotype turned up a few times. A much larger clonotype is one base distant, so this may be a read error. This chain connects TRBV12-3 or TRBV12-4 to TRBJ2-3; no clear D. Trimming pared 6 bases from V and 0 bases from J, leaving 4 bases between. The CDR3 length is 12 residues. The DNA for the CDR3 is TGTGCCAGCAGCCATAGCACAGATACGCAGTATTTT. Its protein is CASSHSTDTQYF.